Sequencing of this TCR beta chain was carried out in a study of identical twins (dated by TCRdb to the mid-2010s). The study in broad terms: To test whether fetal clonotypes persist, the study used deep sequencing on TCR alpha and beta repertoires from monozygotic twins, unrelated adults of various ages, and cord blood. Replicate twin experiments were performed at different times using different library preparation protocols to rule out contamination. Overall results and qualifications from the work: Fewer insertions were carried by abundant cord blood beta clonotypes; a weaker similar trend was observed in young adult naive repertoires, while no such trend was observed in memory repertoires. Because the same donors could not be followed over many years, the conclusions relied on cross-sectional statistical analysis. The excess sharing between twins in beta out-of-frame sequences was weaker because fewer shared sequences reduced the signal-to-noise ratio. Compared with coincidental sharing between unrelated individuals, out-of-frame TCR alpha sequences shared between twins had an excess of sequences with low generation probability. Zero-insertion analyses could be partly confounded by invariant T cells such as MAIT and iNKT, though diverse VJ usage argued against such confounding for most clonotypes. In monozygotic twins, recombination models systematically underestimated out-of-frame TCR alpha sharing, but the models matched the sharing seen between unrelated individuals.

From its cysteine to its phenylalanine, the CDR3 spans 15 amino acids. Kept here is only the CDR3 DNA, which spans 45 bases and is read in frame from base 1. CDR1 SGHTA and CDR2 FQGNSA were looked up in the germline V gene. V has 7 bases trimmed and J has 4 bases trimmed; junction bases matching no gene number 6. The library relied on 5' RACE. TCRdb shows the sequencer as Illumina HiSeq 2000. A universal primer binding site was added through template switching, and the final cDNA carried a unique molecular identifier so that TCR cDNA molecules could be counted accurately. First-strand cDNA for TCR alpha and beta chains was synthesized from specific primers in the conserved constant-segment region. Each cDNA library was double barcoded, with a SMART-Mk sample barcode plus Illumina barcodes, to control for contamination. TruSeq adapter sequences, together with Illumina sample barcodes, were added in two successive PCR steps. The TCR alpha and beta cDNA libraries were sequenced on the Illumina HiSeq platform using custom primers. The study's own analysis went as follows. MiGEC was used to process raw reads and extract unique molecular identifiers, and MiXCR was used to find CDR3 positions. Recombination models were inferred per individual with the repgenHMM and IGoR tools using an EM algorithm. Shared clonotype analysis was performed with the tcR package in R, normalizing sharing by the product of cloneset sizes. Out-of-frame nonproductive sequences were analyzed to study raw recombination free of thymic and clonal selection effects. In TCRdb, the public reads were trimmed at Q25 with fastp and aligned with MiXCR, with productive beta chains retained. All rows with the same CDR3 protein become a single entry with the most common DNA and genes. In this record, the V and J calls reflect TCRdb's handling and not the investigators' own analysis. For this sample the table gives roughly 630,000 distinct CDR3 sequences, of which about 7% were detected only once. Of the sample, roughly 1.6% is held by the ten largest clones.

The sample holds a few counts of this clonotype. Its antigen is still unknown. It has no much larger one-base neighbor in the sample; base qualities were not kept. Every donor in the study was a healthy Caucasian. The twin cohort comprised three pairs of female monozygotic twins, all aged about 18 to 30 years. Peripheral blood mononuclear cells were the source from which RNA for the TCR libraries was isolated. These data also formed part of another study, on yellow fever vaccine responses in identical twins. As that second paper reports: The authors reported that the T cell response to vaccination in identical twins appeared partly convergent and partly personalized. In the study, vaccine-responding T cell clones were precisely tracked in identical twins.

Sequencing was performed on PBMCs. The sequence derives from a woman aged 18-30 years in good health. The V and J segments used are TRBV7-2 and TRBJ2-4; TRBD2 lines up with 11 middle nucleotides. At the DNA level, the sequence is TGTGCCAGCACCGTCGGGACTAGCGGAAAAAACATTCAGTACTTC. The translation is CASTVGTSGKNIQYF.